Listed below are T cell receptor beta chains from one sample, sequenced in a study of blood T cell repertoires in COVID-19. The table came from immunoSEQ multiplex PCR; TCRdb's copy has only in-frame clones and leaves some out. The sample lists some 150,000 clones; approximately 84% were seen once. Sequences were obtained from peripheral blood. These receptors originate from a human donor in a cohort sampled during active COVID-19. CDR3s include the opening cysteine and the closing phenylalanine or tryptophan. D genes are given only for firm matches. Clone size is shown for a subset of rows, as once, few, many or a class of expanded clone.

v_call	j_call	clone_size	d_call	cdr3_nt	cdr3_aa
TRBV3-1/TRBV3-2	TRBJ2-7	.	.	TGTGCCAGCAGCCCACTGCTAGCCTACGAGCAGTACTTC	CASSPLLAYEQYF
TRBV3-1/TRBV3-2	TRBJ1-1	.	.	TGTGCCAGCAGCCAGCCAGGGAGGGGGGAAGCTTTCTTT	CASSQPGRGEAFF
TRBV19	TRBJ1-5	few	.	TGTGCCAGTCGCAGTCCGGGGGTCAATCAGCCCCAGCATTTT	CASRSPGVNQPQHF
TRBV28	TRBJ2-1	.	.	TGTGCCAGCAGTTTGTGGCAGATCGCAGAGCAGTTCTTC	CASSLWQIAEQFF
TRBV19	TRBJ1-5	.	TRBD1	TGTGCCAGTAGCCCGACAGGGTACAATCAGCCCCAGCATTTT	CASSPTGYNQPQHF
TRBV7-2	TRBJ1-4	.	.	TGTGCCAGCAGCTTAGCGGGAGTCAATGAAAAACTGTTTTTT	CASSLAGVNEKLFF
TRBV6-5	TRBJ1-5	.	.	TGTGCCAGCAGTTCTCAGGTGGATCAGCCCCAGCATTTT	CASSSQVDQPQHF
TRBV11-3	TRBJ2-2	few	.	TGTGCCAGCAGCTTTTCCGTCCCCGGGGAGCTGTTTTTT	CASSFSVPGELFF
TRBV28	TRBJ1-2	few	.	TGTGCCAGCTTCCCATCAGGGGCCTATGGCTACACCTTC	CASFPSGAYGYTF
TRBV5-1	TRBJ2-3	.	.	TGCGCCAGCAGCGTTGGGCGGGTGGGGTTCACAGATACGCAGTATTTT	CASSVGRVGFTDTQYF
TRBV11-2	TRBJ1-2	.	TRBD1	TGTGCCAGCAGCTATGAGACAGGGCCTTACTATGGCTACACCTTC	CASSYETGPYYGYTF
TRBV7-3	TRBJ1-6	.	.	TGTGCCAGCAGCTTAAAGCCTCCCGGGAATTCACCCCTCCACTTT	CASSLKPPGNSPLHF
TRBV4-3	TRBJ1-5	once	.	TGCGCCAGCAGCCTAGACAGGATTAATCAGCCCCAGCATTTT	CASSLDRINQPQHF
TRBV5-1	TRBJ2-7	few	TRBD1	TGCGCCAGCAGCTTAACGGGACAGGGGTACGAGCAGTACTTC	CASSLTGQGYEQYF
TRBV18	TRBJ1-5	.	.	TGTGCCAGCTCACCACATCCTAACAATCAGCCCCAGCATTTT	CASSPHPNNQPQHF
TRBV19	TRBJ1-2	.	.	TGTGCCAGTAGTCCGCGACACGCTCCTAATGGCTACACCTTC	CASSPRHAPNGYTF
TRBV28	TRBJ2-5	.	.	TGTGCCAGCAGCCGGAGAAGTCTCGGGGAGACCCAGTACTTC	CASSRRSLGETQYF
TRBV6-2/TRBV6-3	TRBJ1-2	.	TRBD1	TGTGCCAGCAGTGTGGGACAGGGAAGCTATGGCTACACCTTC	CASSVGQGSYGYTF
TRBV19	TRBJ2-1	.	TRBD1	TGTGCCAGTAGTATAGGTACAGGGGTTCCCCTGAATGAGCAGTTCTTC	CASSIGTGVPLNEQFF
TRBV18	TRBJ2-7	.	.	TGTGCCAGCTCACCAAAGCAGGGCGACGAGCAGTACTTC	CASSPKQGDEQYF